The clone carrying this T cell receptor beta chain was recorded only once. The antigen remains unidentified. Per germline, CDR1 LGHNA and CDR2 YNFKEQ. The CDR3 sequence is 15 residues long. Trimming removed 4 bases at V and 4 bases at J, with 14 bases between. The table came from immunoSEQ multiplex PCR; TCRdb's copy has only in-frame clones and leaves some out. The sample shows about 83,000 clones, about 89% of them seen only once. The sample comes from a study of OX40 agonist ivuxolimab in advanced cancers. Study-level results: Specificity for antigen went undetermined in the expanded peripheral T cells.

This TCR derives from an adult with an advanced solid tumor such as melanoma, head and neck, liver or kidney cancer. The chain is built from TRBV4-2 and TRBJ1-5; D unclear. The sequences come from CD4+ or CD8+ T cells sorted from blood, collected in a trial of the OX40 agonist ivuxolimab. The CDR3 is CASSPGETWNQPQHF. DNA of the CDR3: TGTGCCAGCAGCCCCGGTGAAACCTGGAATCAGCCCCAGCATTTT.